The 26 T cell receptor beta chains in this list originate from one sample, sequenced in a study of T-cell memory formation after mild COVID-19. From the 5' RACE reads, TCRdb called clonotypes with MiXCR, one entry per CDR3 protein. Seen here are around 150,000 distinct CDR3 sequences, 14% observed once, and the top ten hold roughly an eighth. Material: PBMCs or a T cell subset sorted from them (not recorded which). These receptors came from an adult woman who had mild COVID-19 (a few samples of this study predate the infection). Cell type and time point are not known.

CDR3 amino acids: CASTEDSTGELFF. The CDR3 DNA is TGTGCCAGCACCGAAGATTCCACCGGGGAGCTGTTTTTT. The chain couples TRBV6-5 to TRBJ2-2; D not certain. Germline V lookup: CDR1 MNHEY, CDR2 SVGAGI. V dropped 7 bases and J dropped 4 bases, with 10 bases sitting between them. This CDR3 has 13 amino acids.

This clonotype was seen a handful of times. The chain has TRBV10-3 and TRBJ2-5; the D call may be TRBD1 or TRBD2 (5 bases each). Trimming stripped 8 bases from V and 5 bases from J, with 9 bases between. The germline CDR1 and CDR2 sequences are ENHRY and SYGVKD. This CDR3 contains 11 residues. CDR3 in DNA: TGTGCCATCGGGGGTACCGAGACCCAGTACTTC. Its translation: CAIGGTETQYF.

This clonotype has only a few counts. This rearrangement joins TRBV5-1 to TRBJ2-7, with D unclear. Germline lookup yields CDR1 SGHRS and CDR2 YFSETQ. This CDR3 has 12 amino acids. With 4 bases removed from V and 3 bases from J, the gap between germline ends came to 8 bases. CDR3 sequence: CASSPPDYEQYF. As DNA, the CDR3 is TGCGCCAGCAGCCCCCCGGACTACGAGCAGTACTTC.

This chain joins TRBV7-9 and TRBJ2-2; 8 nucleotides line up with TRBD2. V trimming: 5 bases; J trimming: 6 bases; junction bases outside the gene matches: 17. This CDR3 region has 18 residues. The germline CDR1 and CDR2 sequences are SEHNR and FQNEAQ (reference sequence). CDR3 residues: CASSPPGLAGIFSGELFF. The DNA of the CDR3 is TGTGCCAGCAGCCCGCCTGGGTTAGCGGGAATCTTCTCCGGGGAGCTGTTTTTT.

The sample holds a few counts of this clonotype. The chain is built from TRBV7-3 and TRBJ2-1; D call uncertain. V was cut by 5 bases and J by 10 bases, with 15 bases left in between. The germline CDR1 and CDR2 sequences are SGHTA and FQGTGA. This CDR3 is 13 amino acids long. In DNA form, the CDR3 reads TGTGCCAGCAGCCTCGGACCCCACCCGGAGCAGTTCTTC. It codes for CASSLGPHPEQFF.

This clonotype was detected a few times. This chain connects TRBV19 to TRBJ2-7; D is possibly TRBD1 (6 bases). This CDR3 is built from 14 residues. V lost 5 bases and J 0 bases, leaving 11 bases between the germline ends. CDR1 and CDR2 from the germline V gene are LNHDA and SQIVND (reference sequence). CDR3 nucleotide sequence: TGTGCCAGTAGTTTGAACAGGGACTCCTACGAGCAGTACTTC. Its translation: CASSLNRDSYEQYF.

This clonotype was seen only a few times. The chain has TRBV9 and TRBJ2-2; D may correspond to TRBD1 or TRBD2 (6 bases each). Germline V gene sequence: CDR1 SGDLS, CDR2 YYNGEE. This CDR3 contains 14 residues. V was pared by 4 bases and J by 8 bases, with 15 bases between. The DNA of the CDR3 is TGTGCCAGCAGCCCAGGATGGGGGGCGGGGGAGCTGTTTTTT. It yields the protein CASSPGWGAGELFF.

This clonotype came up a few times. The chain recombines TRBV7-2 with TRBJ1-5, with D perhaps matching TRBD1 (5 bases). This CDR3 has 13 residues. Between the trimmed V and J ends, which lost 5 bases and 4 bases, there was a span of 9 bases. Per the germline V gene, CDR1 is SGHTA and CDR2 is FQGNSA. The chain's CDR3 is CASSTRGNQPQHF. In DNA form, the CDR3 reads TGTGCCAGCAGCACTAGGGGAAATCAGCCCCAGCATTTT.

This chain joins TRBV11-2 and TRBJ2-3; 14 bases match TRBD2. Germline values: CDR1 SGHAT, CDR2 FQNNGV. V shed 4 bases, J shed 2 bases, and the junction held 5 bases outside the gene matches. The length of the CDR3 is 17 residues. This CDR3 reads CASSSRTSGGYTDTQYF. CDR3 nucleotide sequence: TGTGCCAGCAGCTCTCGGACTAGCGGGGGGTACACAGATACGCAGTATTTT. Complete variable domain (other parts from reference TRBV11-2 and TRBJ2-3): EAGVAQSPRYKIIEKRQSVAFWCNPISGHATLYWYQQILGQGPKLLIQFQNNGVVDDSQLPKDRFSAERLKGVDSTLKIQPAKLEDSAVYLCASSSRTSGGYTDTQYFGPGTRLTVL.

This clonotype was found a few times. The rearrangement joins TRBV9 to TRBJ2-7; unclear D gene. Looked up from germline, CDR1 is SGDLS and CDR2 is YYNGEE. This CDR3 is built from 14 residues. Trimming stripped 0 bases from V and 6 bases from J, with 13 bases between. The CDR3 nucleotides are TGTGCCAGCAGCGTAGCTTGGGGATTCTCCGAGCAGTACTTC. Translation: CASSVAWGFSEQYF.

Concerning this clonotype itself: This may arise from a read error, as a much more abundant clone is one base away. The CDR3 region is CSVGSSYTEQFF. CDR3 DNA: TGCAGCGTTGGCTCATCCTACACTGAGCAGTTCTTC. The chain combines TRBV29-1 with TRBJ2-1, with D uncertain. CDR1 SQVTM and CDR2 ANQGSEA come from the germline V gene. There are 12 residues in the CDR3.

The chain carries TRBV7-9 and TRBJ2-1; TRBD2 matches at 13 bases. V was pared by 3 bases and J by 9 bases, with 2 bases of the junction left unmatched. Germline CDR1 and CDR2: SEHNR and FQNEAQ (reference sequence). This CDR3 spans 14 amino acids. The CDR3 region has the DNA TGTGCCAGCAGCTTTGGGACTAGCGGGGTTGAGCAGTTCTTC. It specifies CASSFGTSGVEQFF.

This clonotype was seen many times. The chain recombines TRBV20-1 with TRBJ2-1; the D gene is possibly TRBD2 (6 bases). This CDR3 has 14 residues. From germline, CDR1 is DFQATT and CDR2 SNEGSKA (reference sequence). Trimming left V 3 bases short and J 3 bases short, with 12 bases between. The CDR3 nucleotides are TGCAGTGCTAGTGCTCCGGACTACTACAATGAGCAGTTCTTC. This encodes CSASAPDYYNEQFF.

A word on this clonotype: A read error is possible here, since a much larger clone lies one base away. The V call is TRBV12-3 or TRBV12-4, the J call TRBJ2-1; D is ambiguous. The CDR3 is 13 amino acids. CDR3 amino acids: CDSSGPQGDEQFF. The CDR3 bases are TGTGACAGCAGTGGCCCCCAAGGCGATGAGCAGTTCTTC.

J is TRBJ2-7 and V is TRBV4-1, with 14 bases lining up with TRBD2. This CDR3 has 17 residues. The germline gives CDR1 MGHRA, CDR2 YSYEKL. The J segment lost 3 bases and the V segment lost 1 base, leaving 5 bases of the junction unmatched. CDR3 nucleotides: TGCGCCAGCAGCCAAGCCATGGGACTAGCGGGGGTCTACGAGCAGTACTTC. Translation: CASSQAMGLAGVYEQYF.

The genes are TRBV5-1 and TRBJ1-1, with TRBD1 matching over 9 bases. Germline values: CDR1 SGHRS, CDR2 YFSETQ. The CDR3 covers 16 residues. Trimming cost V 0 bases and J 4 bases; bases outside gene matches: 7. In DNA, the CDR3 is TGCGCCAGCAGCTTGGTCTCCGGGACAGGGAGCACTGAAGCTTTCTTT. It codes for CASSLVSGTGSTEAFF.

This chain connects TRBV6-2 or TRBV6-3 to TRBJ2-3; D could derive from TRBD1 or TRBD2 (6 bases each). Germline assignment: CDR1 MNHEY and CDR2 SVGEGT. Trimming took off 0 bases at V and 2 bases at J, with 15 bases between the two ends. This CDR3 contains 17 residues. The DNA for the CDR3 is TGTGCCAGCAGTTACTCGATTTACAGGGACTCCACAGATACGCAGTATTTT. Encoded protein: CASSYSIYRDSTDTQYF.

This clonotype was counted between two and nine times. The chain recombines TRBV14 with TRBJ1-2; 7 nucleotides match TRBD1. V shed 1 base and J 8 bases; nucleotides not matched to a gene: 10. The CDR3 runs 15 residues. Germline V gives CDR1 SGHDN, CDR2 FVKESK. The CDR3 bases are TGTGCCAGCAGCCAAGCGAGCGGACAGGCCGCGGGCTACACCTTC. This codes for CASSQASGQAAGYTF.

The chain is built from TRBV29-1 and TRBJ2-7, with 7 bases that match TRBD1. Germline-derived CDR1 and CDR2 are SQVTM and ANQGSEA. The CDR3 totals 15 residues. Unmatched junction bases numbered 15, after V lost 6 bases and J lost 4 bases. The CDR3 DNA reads TGCAGCGTCCTAGTCGGCAGGGGGTGGCTTTACGAGCAGTACTTC. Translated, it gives CSVLVGRGWLYEQYF.

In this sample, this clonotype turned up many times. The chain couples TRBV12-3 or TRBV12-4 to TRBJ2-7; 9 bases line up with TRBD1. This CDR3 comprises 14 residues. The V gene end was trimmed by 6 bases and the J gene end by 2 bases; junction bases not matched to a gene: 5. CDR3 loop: CASRAGQGPYEQYF. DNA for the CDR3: TGTGCCAGCAGGGCTGGACAGGGGCCCTACGAGCAGTACTTC.

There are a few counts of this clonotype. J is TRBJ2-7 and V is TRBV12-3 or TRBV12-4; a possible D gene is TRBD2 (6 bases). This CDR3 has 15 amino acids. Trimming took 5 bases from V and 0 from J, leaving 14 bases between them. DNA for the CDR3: TGTGCCAGCAGTCCCGGGACTCCGGACTCCTACGAGCAGTACTTC. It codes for CASSPGTPDSYEQYF.

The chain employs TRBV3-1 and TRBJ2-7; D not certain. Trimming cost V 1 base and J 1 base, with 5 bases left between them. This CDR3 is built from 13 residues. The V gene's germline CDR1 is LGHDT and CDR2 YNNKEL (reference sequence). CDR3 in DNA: TGTGCCAGCAGCCAAGTGGAATCCTACGAGCAGTACTTC. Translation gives CASSQVESYEQYF.

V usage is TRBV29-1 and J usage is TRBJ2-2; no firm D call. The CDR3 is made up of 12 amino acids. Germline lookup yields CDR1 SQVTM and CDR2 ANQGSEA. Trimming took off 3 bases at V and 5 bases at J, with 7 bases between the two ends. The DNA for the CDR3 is TGCAGCGTTGATTGGGGAACCGGGGAGCTGTTTTTT. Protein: CSVDWGTGELFF.

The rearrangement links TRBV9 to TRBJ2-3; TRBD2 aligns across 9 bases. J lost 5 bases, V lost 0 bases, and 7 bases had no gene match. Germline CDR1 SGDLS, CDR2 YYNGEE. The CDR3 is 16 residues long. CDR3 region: CASSVDGGRAQDTQYF. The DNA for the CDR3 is TGTGCCAGCAGCGTAGACGGCGGGAGGGCCCAAGATACGCAGTATTTT.

CDR3 protein: CASSPKGETQYF. The CDR3 region has the DNA TGTGCCAGCAGCCCAAAAGGGGAGACCCAGTACTTC. The rearrangement joins TRBV12-3 or TRBV12-4 to TRBJ2-5; no reliable D call. The CDR3 has 12 residues. Trimming shortened V by 6 bases and J by 5 bases, and 10 bases separated the two germline ends.

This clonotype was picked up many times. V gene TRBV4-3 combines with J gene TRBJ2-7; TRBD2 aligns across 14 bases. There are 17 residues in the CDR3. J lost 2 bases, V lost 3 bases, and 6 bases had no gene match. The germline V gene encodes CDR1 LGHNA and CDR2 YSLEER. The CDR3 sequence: CASSHGLAGGGAYEQYF. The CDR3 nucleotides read TGCGCCAGCAGCCACGGACTAGCGGGAGGTGGTGCCTACGAGCAGTACTTC.